This T cell receptor (beta chain) came from a study of T cell responses to AZD1222 COVID-19 vaccine. Looking at the study overall: Analyses pooled second doses at about 4 or about 12 weeks.

Clones were sequenced by immunoSEQ multiplex PCR, and TCRdb holds only the in-frame ones, with some missing. The data hold roughly 100,000 clones, with around 90% observed a single time. Study-wide points: Nearly half of spike-specific TCRs reportedly target variant regions that are unmutated in the B.1.351 and B.1.1.7 variants. There were mostly white British donors and more females than males, and clonal diversity was possibly underestimated. Among vaccine-associated CD4 TCRs, coverage spanned spike, with dominance at 160-218 and 743-854.

Worth noting for this clone: Antigen: not known.

The V gene's germline CDR1 is GTSNPN and CDR2 SVGIG (reference sequence). V was shortened by 3 bases and J by 0 bases, with 8 bases between the two germline ends. This CDR3 region has 13 residues. This sequence joins TRBV30 and TRBJ1-1; unclear D gene. The sequencing here drew on peripheral blood, taken on day 0 of AZD1222 vaccination. This sequence originates from an adult in good health. The CDR3 DNA reads as TGTGCCTGGAGGACCAATATGAACACTGAAGCTTTCTTT. Translating gives CAWRTNMNTEAFF.